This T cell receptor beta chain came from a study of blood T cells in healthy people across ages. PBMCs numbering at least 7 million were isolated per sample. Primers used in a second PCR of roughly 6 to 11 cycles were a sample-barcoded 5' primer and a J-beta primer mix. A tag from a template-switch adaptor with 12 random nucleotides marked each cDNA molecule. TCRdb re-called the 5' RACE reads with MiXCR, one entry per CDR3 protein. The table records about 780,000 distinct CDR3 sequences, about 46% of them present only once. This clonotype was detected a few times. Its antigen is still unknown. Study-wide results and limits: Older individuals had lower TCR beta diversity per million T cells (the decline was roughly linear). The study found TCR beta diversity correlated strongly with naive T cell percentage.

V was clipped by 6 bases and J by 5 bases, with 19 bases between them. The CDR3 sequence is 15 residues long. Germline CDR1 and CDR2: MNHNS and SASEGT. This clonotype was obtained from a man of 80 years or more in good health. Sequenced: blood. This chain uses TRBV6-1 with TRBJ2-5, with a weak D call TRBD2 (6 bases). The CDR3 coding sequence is TGTGCCAGCAGACTGACGCTGGGGCTAGCGGAGACCCAGTACTTC. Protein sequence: CASRLTLGLAETQYF.